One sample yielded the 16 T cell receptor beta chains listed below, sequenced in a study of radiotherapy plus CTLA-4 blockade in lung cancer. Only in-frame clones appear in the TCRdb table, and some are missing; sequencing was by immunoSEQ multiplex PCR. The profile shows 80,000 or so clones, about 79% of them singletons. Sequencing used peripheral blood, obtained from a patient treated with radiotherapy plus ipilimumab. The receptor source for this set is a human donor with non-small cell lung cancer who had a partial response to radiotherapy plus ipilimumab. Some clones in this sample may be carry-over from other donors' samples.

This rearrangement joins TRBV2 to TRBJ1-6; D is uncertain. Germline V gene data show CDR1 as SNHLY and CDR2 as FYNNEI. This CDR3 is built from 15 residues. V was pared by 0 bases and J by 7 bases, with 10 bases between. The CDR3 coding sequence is TGTGCCAGCAGTGAAGCCCTTGACTCGAATTCACCCCTCCACTTT. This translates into CASSEALDSNSPLHF.

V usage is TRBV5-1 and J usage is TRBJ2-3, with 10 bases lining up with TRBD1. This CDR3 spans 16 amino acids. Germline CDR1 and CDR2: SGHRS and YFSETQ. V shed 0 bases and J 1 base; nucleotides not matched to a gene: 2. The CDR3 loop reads CASSLDGTGGTDTQYF. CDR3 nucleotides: TGCGCCAGCAGCTTGGATGGGACAGGGGGCACAGATACGCAGTATTTT.

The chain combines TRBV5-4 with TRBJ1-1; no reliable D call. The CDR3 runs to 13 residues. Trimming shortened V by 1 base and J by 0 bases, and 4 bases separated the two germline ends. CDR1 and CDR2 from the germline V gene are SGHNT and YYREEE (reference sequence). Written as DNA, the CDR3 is TGTGCCAGCAGCTTGAATATGAACACTGAAGCTTTCTTT. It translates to CASSLNMNTEAFF.

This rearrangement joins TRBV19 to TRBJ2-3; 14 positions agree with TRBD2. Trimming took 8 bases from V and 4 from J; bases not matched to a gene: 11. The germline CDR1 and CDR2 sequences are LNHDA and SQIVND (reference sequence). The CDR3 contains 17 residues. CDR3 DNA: TGTGCCAGTCGGACCCCGGGACTAGCGGGAGCTGCAGATACGCAGTATTTT. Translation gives CASRTPGLAGAADTQYF.

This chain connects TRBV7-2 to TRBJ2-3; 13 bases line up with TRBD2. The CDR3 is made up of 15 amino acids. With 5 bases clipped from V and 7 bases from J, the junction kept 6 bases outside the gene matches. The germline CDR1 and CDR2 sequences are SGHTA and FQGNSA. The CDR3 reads CASSAGLAGANTQYF. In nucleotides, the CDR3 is TGTGCCAGCAGCGCCGGACTAGCGGGGGCGAATACGCAGTATTTT.

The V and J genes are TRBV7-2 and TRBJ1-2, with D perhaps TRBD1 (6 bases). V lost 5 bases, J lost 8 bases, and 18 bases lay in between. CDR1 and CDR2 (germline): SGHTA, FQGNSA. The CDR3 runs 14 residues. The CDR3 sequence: CASSTRQANGGYTF. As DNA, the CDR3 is TGTGCCAGCAGCACGAGACAGGCAAATGGCGGCTACACCTTC.

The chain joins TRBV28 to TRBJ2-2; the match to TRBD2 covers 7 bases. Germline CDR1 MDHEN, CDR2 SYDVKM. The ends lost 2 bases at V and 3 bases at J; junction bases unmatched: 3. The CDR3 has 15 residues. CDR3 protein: CASSLGGGYTGELFF. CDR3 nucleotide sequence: TGTGCCAGCAGTTTAGGCGGGGGATACACCGGGGAGCTGTTTTTT.

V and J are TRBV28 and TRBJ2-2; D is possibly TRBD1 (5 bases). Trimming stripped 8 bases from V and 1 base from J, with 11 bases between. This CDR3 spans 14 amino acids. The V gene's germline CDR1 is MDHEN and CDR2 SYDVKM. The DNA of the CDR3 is TGTGCCAGCTTCCGTACAGGGAACACCGGGGAGCTGTTTTTT. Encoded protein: CASFRTGNTGELFF.

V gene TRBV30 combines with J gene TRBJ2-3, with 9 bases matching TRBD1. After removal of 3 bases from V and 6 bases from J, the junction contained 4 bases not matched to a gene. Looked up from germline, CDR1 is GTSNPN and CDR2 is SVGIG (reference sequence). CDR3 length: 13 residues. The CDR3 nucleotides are TGTGCCTGGAGGAACAGGGGGCTTGATACGCAGTATTTT. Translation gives CAWRNRGLDTQYF.

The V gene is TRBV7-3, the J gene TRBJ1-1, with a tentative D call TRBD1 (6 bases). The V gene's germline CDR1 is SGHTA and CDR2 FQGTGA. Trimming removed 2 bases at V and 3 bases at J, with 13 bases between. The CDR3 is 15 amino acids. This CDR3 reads CASSLGAGQYTEAFF. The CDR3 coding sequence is TGTGCCAGCAGCTTAGGGGCAGGACAGTACACTGAAGCTTTCTTT. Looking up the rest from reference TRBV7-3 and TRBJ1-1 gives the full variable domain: GAGVSQTPSNKVTEKGKYVELRCDPISGHTALYWYRQSLGQGPEFLIYFQGTGAADDSGLPNDRFFAVRPEGSVSTLKIQRTERGDSAVYLCASSLGAGQYTEAFFGQGTRLTVV.

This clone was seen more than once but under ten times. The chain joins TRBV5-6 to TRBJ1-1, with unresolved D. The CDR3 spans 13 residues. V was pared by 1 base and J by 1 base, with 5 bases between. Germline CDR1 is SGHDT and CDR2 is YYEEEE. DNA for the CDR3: TGTGCCAGCAGCTTGCTAGCGAACACTGAAGCTTTCTTT. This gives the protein CASSLLANTEAFF.

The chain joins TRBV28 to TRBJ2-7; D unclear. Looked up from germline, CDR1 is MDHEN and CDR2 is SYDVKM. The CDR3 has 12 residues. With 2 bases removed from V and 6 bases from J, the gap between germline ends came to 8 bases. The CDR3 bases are TGTGCCAGCAGTTTAGGCCATATCGAGCAGTACTTC. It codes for CASSLGHIEQYF. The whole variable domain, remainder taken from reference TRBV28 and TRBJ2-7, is DVKVTQSSRYLVKRTGEKVFLECVQDMDHENMFWYRQDPGLGLRLIYFSYDVKMKEKGDIPEGYSVSREKKERFSLILESASTNQTSMYLCASSLGHIEQYFGPGTRLTVT.

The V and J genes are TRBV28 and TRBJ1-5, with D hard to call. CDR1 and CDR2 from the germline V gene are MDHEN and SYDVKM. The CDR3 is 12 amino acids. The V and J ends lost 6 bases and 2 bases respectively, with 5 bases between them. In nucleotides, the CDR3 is TGTGCCAGCAGGGAGGGCAATCAGCCCCAGCATTTT. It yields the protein CASREGNQPQHF.

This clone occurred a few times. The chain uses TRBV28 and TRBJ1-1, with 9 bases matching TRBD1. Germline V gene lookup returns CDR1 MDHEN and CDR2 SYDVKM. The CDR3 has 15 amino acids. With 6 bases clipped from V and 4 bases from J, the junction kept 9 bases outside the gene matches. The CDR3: CASRPNRGLATEAFF. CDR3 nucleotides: TGTGCCAGCAGGCCTAACAGGGGGCTGGCCACTGAAGCTTTCTTT.

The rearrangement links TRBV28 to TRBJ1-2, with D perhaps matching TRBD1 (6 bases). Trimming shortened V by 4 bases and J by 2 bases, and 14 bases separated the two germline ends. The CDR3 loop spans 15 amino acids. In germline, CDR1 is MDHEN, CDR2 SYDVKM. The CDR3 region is CASSWTASWNYGYTF. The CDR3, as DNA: TGTGCCAGCAGTTGGACAGCCTCTTGGAACTATGGCTACACCTTC.

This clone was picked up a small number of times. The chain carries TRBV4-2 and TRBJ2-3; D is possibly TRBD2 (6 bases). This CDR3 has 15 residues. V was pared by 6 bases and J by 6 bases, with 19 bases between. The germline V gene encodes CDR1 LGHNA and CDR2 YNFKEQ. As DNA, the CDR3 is TGTGCCAGCAGTTCTCGGGGGATGGAGGCGGATACGCAGTATTTT. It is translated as CASSSRGMEADTQYF.